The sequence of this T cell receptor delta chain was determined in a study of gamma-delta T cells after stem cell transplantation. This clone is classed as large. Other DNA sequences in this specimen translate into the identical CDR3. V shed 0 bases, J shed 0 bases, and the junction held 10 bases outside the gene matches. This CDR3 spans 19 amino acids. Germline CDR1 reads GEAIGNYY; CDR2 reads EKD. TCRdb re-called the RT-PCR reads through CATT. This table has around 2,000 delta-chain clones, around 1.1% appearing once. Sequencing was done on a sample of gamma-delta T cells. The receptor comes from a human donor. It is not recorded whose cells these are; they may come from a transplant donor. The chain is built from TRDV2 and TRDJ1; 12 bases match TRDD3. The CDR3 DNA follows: TGTGCCTGTGACACCGTTGTGCTGGGGGATACGGTACACACCGATAAACTCATCTTT. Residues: CACDTVVLGDTVHTDKLIF.